The 8 T cell receptor beta chains below come from one sample, sequenced in a study of metastatic and nonmetastatic thyroid tumors. Every patient underwent thyroid surgery untreated. From the PCR reads, TCRdb re-called clones with MiXCR. The data hold 5,000 to 7,500 clones, with about 16% observed a single time. The sample taken for sequencing was tumor tissue. The receptors originated from a male donor with papillary thyroid cancer or a benign thyroid nodule (not recorded which). Some clones in this sample may be carry-over from other donors' samples.

In its sample, this clone was seen a few times. The chain employs TRBV6-5 and TRBJ2-3, with D maybe TRBD1 (6 bases). This CDR3 is built from 15 residues. Trimming removed 4 bases from V and 6 bases from J, with 17 bases in between. Germline V lookup: CDR1 MNHEY, CDR2 SVGAGI. CDR3 protein: CASSSRRGVADTQYF. The CDR3 DNA is TGTGCCAGCAGTTCCCGCAGGGGAGTGGCTGATACGCAGTATTTT.

This clone was seen a single time. The chain employs TRBV20-1 and TRBJ2-7, with 11 bases identical to TRBD2. This CDR3 contains 14 residues. Germline CDR1 is DFQATT and CDR2 is SNEGSKA (reference sequence). V lost 4 bases to trimming and J lost 4 bases; unmatched junction nucleotides: 6. The DNA for the CDR3 is TGCAGTGCTACCACTAGCGGGAGTTTGTACGAGCAGTACTTC. It translates to CSATTSGSLYEQYF.

By share, this clone counts as medium-sized. This chain connects TRBV2 to TRBJ1-5; D is possibly TRBD1 (5 bases). Germline CDR1 and CDR2: SNHLY and FYNNEI. The V end lost 6 bases, the J end lost 2 bases, and 17 bases lay between the germline ends. The CDR3 spans 16 residues. Here the CDR3 DNA reads TGTGCCAGCAGGGAACCAGACAGTTTCGGCAATCAGCCCCAGCATTTT. The encoded protein is CASREPDSFGNQPQHF. The variable domain in full, completed from reference TRBV2 and TRBJ1-5, reads EPEVTQTPSHQVTQMGQEVILRCVPISNHLYFYWYRQILGQKVEFLVSFYNNEISEKSEIFDDQFSVERPDGSNFTLKIRSTKLEDSAMYFCASREPDSFGNQPQHFGDGTRLSIL.

This clone is labeled medium-sized. The chain is built from TRBV6-1 and TRBJ2-5, with 9 bases that match TRBD1. Germline trimming cut 6 bases from V and 4 bases from J; bases unmatched to any gene: 6. CDR1 is MNHNS and CDR2 is SASEGT in the germline V gene. The CDR3 has 14 amino acids. The CDR3 sequence is CASREQGAGETQYF. The DNA for the CDR3 is TGTGCCAGCAGAGAACAGGGGGCTGGAGAGACCCAGTACTTC.

This clone qualifies as medium-sized. The chain combines TRBV10-1 with TRBJ2-2; D is possibly TRBD1 (5 bases). V was pared by 4 bases and J by 3 bases, with 6 bases between. The CDR3 sequence is 13 residues long. Germline V CDR1 and CDR2: WNHNN, SYGVQD (reference sequence). CDR3 in DNA: TGCGCCAGCAGTGGCAGGGACACCGGGGAGCTGTTTTTT. Its protein is CASSGRDTGELFF.

This clone is deemed medium-sized (0.01 to 0.1%). J is TRBJ2-7 and V is TRBV5-1; 11 bases map to TRBD2. The V and J ends lost 0 bases and 7 bases, in that order; junction bases with no gene match: 3. CDR1 SGHRS and CDR2 YFSETQ come from the germline V gene. The CDR3 sequence is 14 residues long. CDR3 nucleotide sequence: TGCGCCAGCAGCTTGGCTCCTAGCGGGGGGGAGCAGTACTTC. It encodes CASSLAPSGGEQYF.

By its share, this clone is medium-sized. Distinct nucleotide sequences in the sample also encode this CDR3. This chain connects TRBV25-1 to TRBJ1-2, with D perhaps TRBD1 (5 bases). This CDR3 is 15 amino acids long. V lost 5 bases and J lost 5, with 18 bases in between. The germline V gene encodes CDR1 MGHDK and CDR2 SYGVNS. CDR3 DNA sequence: TGTGCCAGCAGTCCGTATCGAGGGAGGGGTTATGGCTACACCTTC. It yields the protein CASSPYRGRGYGYTF.

This clone was counted many times. This rearrangement joins TRBV3-1 to TRBJ2-1, with 11 bases identical to TRBD2. V lost 1 base to trimming and J lost 8 bases; unmatched junction nucleotides: 4. In germline, CDR1 is LGHDT, CDR2 YNNKEL (reference sequence). The CDR3 has 15 amino acids. CDR3 in DNA: TGTGCCAGCAGCCAAGGTAGCGGGGGGGTCTATGAGCAGTTCTTC. Translation: CASSQGSGGVYEQFF.